The rows below give T cell receptor beta chains drawn from one sample of a study of blood T cell repertoires in COVID-19. The table came from immunoSEQ multiplex PCR; TCRdb's copy has only in-frame clones and leaves some out. The sample consists of about 120,000 clones, about 85% of them appearing once. The sample comprised peripheral blood. The source of these receptors is a man aged 80 or over with acute or convalescent COVID-19. CDR3s leave out the opening cysteine and the closing phenylalanine or tryptophan. The order of the fields is J gene, V gene, CDR3 protein.

j_call: TRBJ1-5
v_call: TRBV19
cdr3_aa: ASKSNPNRGPSSNQPQH

j_call: TRBJ2-1
v_call: TRBV4-1
cdr3_aa: ASSLRGDYEQF

j_call: TRBJ2-2
v_call: TRBV11-3
cdr3_aa: ASSLENGGGAGELF

j_call: TRBJ2-7
v_call: TRBV18
cdr3_aa: ASSRSSGGIDEQY

j_call: TRBJ2-7
v_call: TRBV5-6
cdr3_aa: ASSLGGQGRKEQY

j_call: TRBJ1-2
v_call: TRBV7-8
cdr3_aa: ASSLAGTGTYGYT

j_call: TRBJ2-7
v_call: TRBV27
cdr3_aa: ASSLSLDNYEQY

j_call: TRBJ2-5
v_call: TRBV6-2/TRBV6-3
cdr3_aa: ASSYSADRGGQETQY

j_call: TRBJ1-1
v_call: TRBV3-1/TRBV3-2
cdr3_aa: ASSQVFRDSRTF

j_call: TRBJ1-2
v_call: TRBV3-1/TRBV3-2
cdr3_aa: ASNRQGAKGYT

j_call: TRBJ1-5
v_call: TRBV19
cdr3_aa: ASSQGAKQPQH

j_call: TRBJ1-2
v_call: TRBV11-2
cdr3_aa: ASSHGTDTNYGYT

j_call: TRBJ1-5
v_call: TRBV19
cdr3_aa: ASRRYRGPQH

j_call: TRBJ2-1
v_call: TRBV18
cdr3_aa: ASSPQGLALDEQF

j_call: TRBJ1-6
v_call: TRBV6-5
cdr3_aa: ASRAFNNSPLH

j_call: TRBJ1-4
v_call: TRBV4-1
cdr3_aa: ASSQAFEEKLF